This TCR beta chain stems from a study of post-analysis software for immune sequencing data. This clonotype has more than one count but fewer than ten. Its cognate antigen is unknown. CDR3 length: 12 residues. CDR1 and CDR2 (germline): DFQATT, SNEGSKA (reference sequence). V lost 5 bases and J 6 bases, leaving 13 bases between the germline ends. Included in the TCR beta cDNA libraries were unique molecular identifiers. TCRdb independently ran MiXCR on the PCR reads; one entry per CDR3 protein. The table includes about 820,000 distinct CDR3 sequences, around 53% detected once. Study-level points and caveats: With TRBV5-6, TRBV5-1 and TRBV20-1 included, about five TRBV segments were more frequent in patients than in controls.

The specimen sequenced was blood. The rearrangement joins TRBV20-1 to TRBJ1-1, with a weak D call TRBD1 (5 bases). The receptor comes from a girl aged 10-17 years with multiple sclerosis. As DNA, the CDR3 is TGCAGTGCTCGGGGCCCTGTGTCTGAAGCTTTCTTT. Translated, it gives CSARGPVSEAFF.